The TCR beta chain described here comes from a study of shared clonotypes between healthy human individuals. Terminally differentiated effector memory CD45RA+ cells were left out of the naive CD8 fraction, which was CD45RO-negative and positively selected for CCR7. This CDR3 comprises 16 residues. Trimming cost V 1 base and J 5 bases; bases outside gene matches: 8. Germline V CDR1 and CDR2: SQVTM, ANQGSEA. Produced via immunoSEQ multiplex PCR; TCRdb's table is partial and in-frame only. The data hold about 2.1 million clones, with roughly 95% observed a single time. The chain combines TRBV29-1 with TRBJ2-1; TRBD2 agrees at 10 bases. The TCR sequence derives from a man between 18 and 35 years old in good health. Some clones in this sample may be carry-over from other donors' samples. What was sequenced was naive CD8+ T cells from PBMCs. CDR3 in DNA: TGCAGCGTTGAAGGGCCGGGACTAGCGTGGAACAATGAGCAGTTCTTC. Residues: CSVEGPGLAWNNEQFF.